This T cell receptor (beta chain) came from a study of cytomegalovirus exposure and HLA in healthy donors. Findings and caveats of the study: The authors excluded some V segments, including TRBV6-2 and TRBV6-3, as indistinguishable. CMV serostatus alone was available as immune exposure information. Reports credit the classifier with highly specific, highly sensitive diagnosis of cytomegalovirus status.

PCR primers comprised 60 Vbeta and 13 Jbeta primers. Clones were sequenced by immunoSEQ multiplex PCR, and TCRdb holds only the in-frame ones, with some missing. Here the sample spans 150,000 to 200,000 clones, 60% to 80% being singletons. CDR3 length equals 15 residues. V lost 4 bases and J lost 5, with 18 bases in between. CDR1 SGHNT and CDR2 YYREEE come from the germline V gene (reference sequence). Notes on this clone: Its antigen remains unknown.

The sequenced sample was PBMCs. The chain employs TRBV5-4 and TRBJ1-1, with D perhaps matching TRBD1 (5 bases). This TCR derives from a woman between 50 and 59 years old in good health and CMV-seropositive. CDR3 bases: TGTGCCAGCAGCCAAGTTCAAGGGGATGGGACTGAAGCTTTCTTT. It encodes CASSQVQGDGTEAFF.